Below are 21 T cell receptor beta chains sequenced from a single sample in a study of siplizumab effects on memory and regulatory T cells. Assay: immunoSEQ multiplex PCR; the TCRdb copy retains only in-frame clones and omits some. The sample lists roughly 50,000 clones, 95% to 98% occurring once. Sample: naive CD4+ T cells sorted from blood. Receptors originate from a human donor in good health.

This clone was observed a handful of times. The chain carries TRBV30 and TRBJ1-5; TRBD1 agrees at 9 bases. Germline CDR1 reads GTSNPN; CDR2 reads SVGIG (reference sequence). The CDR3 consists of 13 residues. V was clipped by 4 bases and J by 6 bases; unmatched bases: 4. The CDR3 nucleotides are TGTGCCTGGAAGGGACAGGGAATTCAGCCCCAGCATTTT. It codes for CAWKGQGIQPQHF.

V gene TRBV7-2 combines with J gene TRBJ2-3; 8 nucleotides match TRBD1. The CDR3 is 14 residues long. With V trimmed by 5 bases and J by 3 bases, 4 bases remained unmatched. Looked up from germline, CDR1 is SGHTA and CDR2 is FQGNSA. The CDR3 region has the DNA TGTGCCAGCAGCCTCCGGGACAGGACAGATACGCAGTATTTT. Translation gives CASSLRDRTDTQYF.

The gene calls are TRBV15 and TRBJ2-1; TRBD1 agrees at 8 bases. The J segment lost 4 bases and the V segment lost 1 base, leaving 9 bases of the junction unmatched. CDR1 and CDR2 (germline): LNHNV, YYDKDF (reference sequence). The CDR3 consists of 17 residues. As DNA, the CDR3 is TGTGCCACCAGCAGAGCGATGGGGACAGGCGAATACAATGAGCAGTTCTTC. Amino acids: CATSRAMGTGEYNEQFF.

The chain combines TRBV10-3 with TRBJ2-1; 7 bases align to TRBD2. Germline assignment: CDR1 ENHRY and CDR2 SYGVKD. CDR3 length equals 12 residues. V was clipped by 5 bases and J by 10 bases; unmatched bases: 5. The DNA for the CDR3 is TGTGCCATCAGTCTAGCGGAGGGCGAGCAGTTCTTC. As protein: CAISLAEGEQFF.

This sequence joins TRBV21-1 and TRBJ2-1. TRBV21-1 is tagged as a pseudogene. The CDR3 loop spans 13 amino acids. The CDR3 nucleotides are TGTGCCAGCAGCAAAGGTTCGAATAATGAGCAGTTCTTC. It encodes CASSKGSNNEQFF.

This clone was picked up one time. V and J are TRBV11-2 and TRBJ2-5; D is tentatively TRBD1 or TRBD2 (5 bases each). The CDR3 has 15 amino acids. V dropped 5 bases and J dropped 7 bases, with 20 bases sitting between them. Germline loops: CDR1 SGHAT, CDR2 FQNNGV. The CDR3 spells CASSPSPSRDGTQYF. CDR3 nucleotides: TGTGCCAGCAGCCCCAGCCCTAGCAGGGATGGGACCCAGTACTTC.

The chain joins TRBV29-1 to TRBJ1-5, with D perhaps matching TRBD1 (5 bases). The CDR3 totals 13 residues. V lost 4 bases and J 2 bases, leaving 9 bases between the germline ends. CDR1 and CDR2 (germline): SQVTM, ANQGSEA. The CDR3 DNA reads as TGCAGCGTTGCAGGGAATGGCAATCAGCCCCAGCATTTT. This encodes CSVAGNGNQPQHF.

This chain's CDR3 is CASSPVSRRQAISGNTIYF. The CDR3 nucleotides are TGTGCCAGTAGCCCAGTCTCACGGCGTCAGGCCATCTCTGGAAACACCATATATTTT. The rearrangement joins TRBV19 to TRBJ1-3, with no clear D. V was shortened by 6 bases and J by 0 bases, with 24 bases between the two germline ends. The germline V gene encodes CDR1 LNHDA and CDR2 SQIVND (reference sequence). This CDR3 is 19 amino acids long.

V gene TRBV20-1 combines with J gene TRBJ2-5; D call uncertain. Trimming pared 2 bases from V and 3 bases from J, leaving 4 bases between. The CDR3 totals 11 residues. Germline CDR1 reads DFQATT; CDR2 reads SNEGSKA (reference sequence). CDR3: CSARTKETQYF. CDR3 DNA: TGCAGTGCTAGAACAAAAGAGACCCAGTACTTC.

CDR3 sequence reads: CASSLTSGRRVQYF. The CDR3 coding sequence is TGTGCCAGCAGTTTGACTAGCGGGAGGAGAGTGCAGTACTTC. The chain joins TRBV27 to TRBJ2-7; 13 bases map to TRBD2. There are 14 residues in the CDR3. The germline CDR1 and CDR2 sequences are MNHEY and SMNVEV (reference sequence). V was pared by 3 bases and J by 9 bases, with 5 bases of the junction left unmatched.

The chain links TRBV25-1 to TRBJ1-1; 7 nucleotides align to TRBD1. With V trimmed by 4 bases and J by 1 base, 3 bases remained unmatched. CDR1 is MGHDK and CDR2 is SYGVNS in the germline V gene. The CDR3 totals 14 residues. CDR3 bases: TGTGCCAGCAGTGCGGGACAGAGGAACACTGAAGCTTTCTTT. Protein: CASSAGQRNTEAFF.

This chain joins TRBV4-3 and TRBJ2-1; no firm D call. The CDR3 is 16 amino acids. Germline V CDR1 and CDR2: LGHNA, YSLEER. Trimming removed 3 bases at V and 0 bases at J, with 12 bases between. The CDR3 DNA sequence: TGCGCCAGCAGCCAGAGCGAATGGAGCTCCTACAATGAGCAGTTCTTC. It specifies CASSQSEWSSYNEQFF.

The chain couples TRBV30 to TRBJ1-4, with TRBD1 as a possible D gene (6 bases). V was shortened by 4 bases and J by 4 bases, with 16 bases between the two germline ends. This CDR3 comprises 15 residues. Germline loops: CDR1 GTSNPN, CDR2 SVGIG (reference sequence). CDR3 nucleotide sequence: TGTGCCTGGAATGGACAGCTGGGGCTTAATGAAAAACTGTTTTTT. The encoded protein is CAWNGQLGLNEKLFF. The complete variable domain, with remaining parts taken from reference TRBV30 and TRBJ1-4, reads SQTIHQWPATLVQPVGSPLSLECTVEGTSNPNLYWYRQAAGRGLQLLFYSVGIGQISSEVPQNLSASRPQDRQFILSSKKLLLSDSGFYLCAWNGQLGLNEKLFFGSGTQLSVL.

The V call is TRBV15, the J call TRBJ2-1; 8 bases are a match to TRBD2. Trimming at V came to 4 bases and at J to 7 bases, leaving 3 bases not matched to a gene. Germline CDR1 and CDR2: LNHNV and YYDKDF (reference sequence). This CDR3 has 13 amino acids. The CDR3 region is CATSTGTRNEQFF. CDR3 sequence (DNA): TGTGCCACCAGCACGGGGACTAGAAATGAGCAGTTCTTC.

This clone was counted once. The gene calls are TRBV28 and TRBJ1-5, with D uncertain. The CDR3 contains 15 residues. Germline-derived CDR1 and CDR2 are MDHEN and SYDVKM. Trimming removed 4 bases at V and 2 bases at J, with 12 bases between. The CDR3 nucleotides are TGTGCCAGCAGTTACACGGGTTCACGCAATCAGCCCCAGCATTTT. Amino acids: CASSYTGSRNQPQHF. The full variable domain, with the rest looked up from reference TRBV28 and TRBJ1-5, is DVKVTQSSRYLVKRTGEKVFLECVQDMDHENMFWYRQDPGLGLRLIYFSYDVKMKEKGDIPEGYSVSREKKERFSLILESASTNQTSMYLCASSYTGSRNQPQHFGDGTRLSIL.

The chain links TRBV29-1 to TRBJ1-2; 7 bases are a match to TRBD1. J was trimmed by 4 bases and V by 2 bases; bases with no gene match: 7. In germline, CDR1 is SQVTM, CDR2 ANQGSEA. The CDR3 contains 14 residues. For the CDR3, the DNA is TGCAGCGTTGAAAGGGGGCAAAAGGGCTATGGCTACACCTTC. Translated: CSVERGQKGYGYTF. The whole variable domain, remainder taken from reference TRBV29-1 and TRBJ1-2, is SAVISQKPSRDICQRGTSLTIQCQVDSQVTMMFWYRQQPGQSLTLIATANQGSEATYESGFVIDKFPISRPNLTFSTLTVSNMSPEDSSIYLCSVERGQKGYGYTFGSGTRLTVV.

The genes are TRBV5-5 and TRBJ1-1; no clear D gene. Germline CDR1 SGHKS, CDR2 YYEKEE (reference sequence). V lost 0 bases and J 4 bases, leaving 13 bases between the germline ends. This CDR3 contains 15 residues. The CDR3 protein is CASSLVSREVTEAFF. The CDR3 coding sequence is TGTGCCAGCAGCTTGGTGAGTAGGGAGGTCACTGAAGCTTTCTTT.

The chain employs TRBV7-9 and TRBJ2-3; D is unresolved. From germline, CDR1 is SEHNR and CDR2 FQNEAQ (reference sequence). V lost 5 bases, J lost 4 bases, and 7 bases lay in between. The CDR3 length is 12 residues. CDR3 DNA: TGTGCCAGCAGCCACAGCTCAGATACGCAGTATTTT. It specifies CASSHSSDTQYF.

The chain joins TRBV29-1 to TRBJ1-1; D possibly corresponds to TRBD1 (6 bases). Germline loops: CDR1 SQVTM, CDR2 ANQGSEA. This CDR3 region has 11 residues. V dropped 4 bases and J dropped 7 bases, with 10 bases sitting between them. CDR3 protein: CSVAGAGEAFF. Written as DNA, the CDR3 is TGCAGCGTTGCAGGGGCGGGTGAAGCTTTCTTT.

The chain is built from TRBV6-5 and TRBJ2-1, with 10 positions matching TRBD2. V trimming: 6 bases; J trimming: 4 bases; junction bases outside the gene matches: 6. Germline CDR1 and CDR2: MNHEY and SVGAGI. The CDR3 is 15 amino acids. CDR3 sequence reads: CASSAPSGSYNEQFF. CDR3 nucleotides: TGTGCCAGCAGCGCCCCTAGCGGGAGTTACAATGAGCAGTTCTTC.

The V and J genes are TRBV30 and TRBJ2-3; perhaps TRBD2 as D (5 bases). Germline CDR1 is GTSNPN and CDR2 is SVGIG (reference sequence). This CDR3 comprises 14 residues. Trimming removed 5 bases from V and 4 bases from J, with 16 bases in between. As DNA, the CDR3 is TGTGCCTGGGGGCTAGCAACCGATTCAGATACGCAGTATTTT. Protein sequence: CAWGLATDSDTQYF. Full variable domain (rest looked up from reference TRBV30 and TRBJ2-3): SQTIHQWPATLVQPVGSPLSLECTVEGTSNPNLYWYRQAAGRGLQLLFYSVGIGQISSEVPQNLSASRPQDRQFILSSKKLLLSDSGFYLCAWGLATDSDTQYFGPGTRLTVL.